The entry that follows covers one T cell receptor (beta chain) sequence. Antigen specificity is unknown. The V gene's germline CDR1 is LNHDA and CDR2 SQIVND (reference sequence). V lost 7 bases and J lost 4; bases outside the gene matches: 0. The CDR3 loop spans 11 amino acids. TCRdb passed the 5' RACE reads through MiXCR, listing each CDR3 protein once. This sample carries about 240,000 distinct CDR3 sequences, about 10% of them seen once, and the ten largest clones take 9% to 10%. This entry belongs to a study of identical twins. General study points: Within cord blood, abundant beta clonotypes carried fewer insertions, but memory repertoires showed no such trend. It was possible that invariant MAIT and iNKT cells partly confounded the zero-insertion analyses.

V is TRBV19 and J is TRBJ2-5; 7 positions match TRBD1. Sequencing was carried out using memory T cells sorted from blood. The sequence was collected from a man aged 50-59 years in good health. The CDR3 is CASTGGETQYF. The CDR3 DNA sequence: TGTGCCAGTACAGGGGGAGAGACCCAGTACTTC.